The text below deals with one TCR beta chain. Germline-derived CDR1 and CDR2 are DFQATT and SNEGSKA (reference sequence). This CDR3 has 15 amino acids. Between the trimmed V and J ends, which lost 0 bases and 2 bases, there was a span of 11 bases. This sample is part of a study of HIV-infected patients and healthy controls. Via MiXCR, TCRdb re-called the 5' RACE reads, giving one row per CDR3 protein. The sample comprises about 64,000 distinct CDR3 sequences, approximately 21% of which are singletons, and 1.4% rests with the top ten. The chain recombines TRBV20-1 with TRBJ1-5, with D possibly being TRBD1 (5 bases). The receptor comes from a human donor in good health. What was sequenced was CD4+ T cells from blood. In DNA, the CDR3 is TGCAGTGCTAGAGATCCCCGGGGCGGCAATCAGCCCCAGCATTTT. Its protein product is CSARDPRGGNQPQHF.